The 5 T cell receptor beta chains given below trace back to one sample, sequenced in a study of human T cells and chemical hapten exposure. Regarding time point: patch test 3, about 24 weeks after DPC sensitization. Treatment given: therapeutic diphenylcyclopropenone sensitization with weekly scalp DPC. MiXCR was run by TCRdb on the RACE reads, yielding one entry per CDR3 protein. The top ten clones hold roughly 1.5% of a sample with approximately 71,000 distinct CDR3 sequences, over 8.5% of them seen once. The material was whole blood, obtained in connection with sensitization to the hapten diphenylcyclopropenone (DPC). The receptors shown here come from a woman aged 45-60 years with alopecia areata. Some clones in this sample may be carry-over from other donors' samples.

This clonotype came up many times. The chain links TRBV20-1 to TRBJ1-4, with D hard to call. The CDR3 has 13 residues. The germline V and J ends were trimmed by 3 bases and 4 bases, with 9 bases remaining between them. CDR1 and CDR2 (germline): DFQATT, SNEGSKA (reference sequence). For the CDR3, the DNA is TGCAGTGCTAGCGACACCCGTAATGAAAAACTGTTTTTT. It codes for CSASDTRNEKLFF.

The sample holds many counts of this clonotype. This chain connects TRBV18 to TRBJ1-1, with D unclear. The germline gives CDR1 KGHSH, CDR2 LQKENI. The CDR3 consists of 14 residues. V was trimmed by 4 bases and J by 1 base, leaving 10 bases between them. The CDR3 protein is CASSREAPNTEAFF. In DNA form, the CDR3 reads TGTGCCAGCTCACGTGAGGCGCCGAACACTGAAGCTTTCTTT.

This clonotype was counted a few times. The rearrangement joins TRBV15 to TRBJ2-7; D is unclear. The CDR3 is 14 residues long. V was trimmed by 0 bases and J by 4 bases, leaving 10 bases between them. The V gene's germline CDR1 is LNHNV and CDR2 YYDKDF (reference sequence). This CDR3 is CATSRDRGRYEQYF. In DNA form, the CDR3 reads TGTGCCACCAGCAGAGATCGCGGACGGTACGAGCAGTACTTC.

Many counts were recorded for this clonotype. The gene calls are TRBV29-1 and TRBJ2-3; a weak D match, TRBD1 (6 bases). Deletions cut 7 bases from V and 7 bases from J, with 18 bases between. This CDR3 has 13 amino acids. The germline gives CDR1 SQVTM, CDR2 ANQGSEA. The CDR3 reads CSAKQPGAHTQYF. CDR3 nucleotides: TGCAGCGCGAAACAGCCAGGGGCCCATACGCAGTATTTT.

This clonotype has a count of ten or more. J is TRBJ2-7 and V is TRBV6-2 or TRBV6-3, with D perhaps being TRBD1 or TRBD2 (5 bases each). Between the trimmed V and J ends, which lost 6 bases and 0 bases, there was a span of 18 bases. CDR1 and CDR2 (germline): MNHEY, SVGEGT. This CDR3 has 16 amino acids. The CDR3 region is CASSVYRRTSSYEQYF. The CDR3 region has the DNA TGTGCCAGCAGCGTCTATAGGAGGACAAGCTCCTACGAGCAGTACTTC.